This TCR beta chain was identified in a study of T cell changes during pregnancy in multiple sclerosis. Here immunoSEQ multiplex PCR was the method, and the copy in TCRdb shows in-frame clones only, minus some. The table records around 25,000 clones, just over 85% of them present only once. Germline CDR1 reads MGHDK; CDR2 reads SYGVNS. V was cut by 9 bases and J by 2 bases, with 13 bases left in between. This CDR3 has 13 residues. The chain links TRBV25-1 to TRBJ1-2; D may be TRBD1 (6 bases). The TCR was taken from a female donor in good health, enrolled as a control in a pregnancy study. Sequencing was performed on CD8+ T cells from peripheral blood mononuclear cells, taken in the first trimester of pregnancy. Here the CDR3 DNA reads TGTGCCAGTCAAGCAGGGGAAAACTATGGCTACACCTTC. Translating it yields CASQAGENYGYTF.